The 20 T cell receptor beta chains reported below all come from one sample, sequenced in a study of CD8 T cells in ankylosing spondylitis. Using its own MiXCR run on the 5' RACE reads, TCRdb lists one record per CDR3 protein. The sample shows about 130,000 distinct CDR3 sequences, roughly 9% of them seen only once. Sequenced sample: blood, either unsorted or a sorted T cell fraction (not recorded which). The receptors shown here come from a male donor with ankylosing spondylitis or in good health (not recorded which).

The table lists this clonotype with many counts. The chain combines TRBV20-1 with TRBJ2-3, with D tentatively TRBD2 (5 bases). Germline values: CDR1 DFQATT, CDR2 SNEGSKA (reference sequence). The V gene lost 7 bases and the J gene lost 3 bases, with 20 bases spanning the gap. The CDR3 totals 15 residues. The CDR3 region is CSVLFPAGQTDTQYF. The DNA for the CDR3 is TGCAGTGTCCTATTCCCCGCGGGTCAAACAGATACGCAGTATTTT.

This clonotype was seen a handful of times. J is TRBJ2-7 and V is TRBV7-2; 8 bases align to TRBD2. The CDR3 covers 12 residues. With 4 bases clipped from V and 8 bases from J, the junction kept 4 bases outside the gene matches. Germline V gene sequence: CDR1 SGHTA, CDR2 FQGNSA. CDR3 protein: CASSSGLAQQYF. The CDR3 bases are TGTGCCAGCAGCTCAGGACTAGCCCAGCAGTACTTC.

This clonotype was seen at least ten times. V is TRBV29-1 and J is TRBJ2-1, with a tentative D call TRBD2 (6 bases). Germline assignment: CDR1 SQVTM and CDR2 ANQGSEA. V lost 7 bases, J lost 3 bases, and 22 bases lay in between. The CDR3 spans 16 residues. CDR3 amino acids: CSAGSPLASSYNEQFF. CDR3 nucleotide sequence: TGCAGCGCCGGGTCCCCCCTAGCGAGTAGCTACAATGAGCAGTTCTTC.

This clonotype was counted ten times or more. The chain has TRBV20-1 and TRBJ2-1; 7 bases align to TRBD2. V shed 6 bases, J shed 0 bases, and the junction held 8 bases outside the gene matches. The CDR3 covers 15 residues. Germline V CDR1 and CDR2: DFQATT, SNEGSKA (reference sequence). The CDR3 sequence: CSAPTSSSSYNEQFF. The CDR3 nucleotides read TGCAGTGCCCCGACTAGCAGTAGCTCCTACAATGAGCAGTTCTTC.

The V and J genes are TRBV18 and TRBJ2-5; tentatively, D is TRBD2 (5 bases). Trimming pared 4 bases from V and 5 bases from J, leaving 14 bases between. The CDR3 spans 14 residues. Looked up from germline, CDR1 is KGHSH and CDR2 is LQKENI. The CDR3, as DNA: TGTGCCAGCTCACAGTCGGGGAAGAGGGAGACCCAGTACTTC. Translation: CASSQSGKRETQYF.

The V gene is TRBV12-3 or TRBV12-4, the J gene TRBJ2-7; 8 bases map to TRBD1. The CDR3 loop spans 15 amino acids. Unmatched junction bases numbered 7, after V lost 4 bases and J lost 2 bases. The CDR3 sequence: CASSSAGGGTYEQYF. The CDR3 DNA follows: TGTGCCAGCAGTTCTGCAGGGGGCGGGACCTACGAGCAGTACTTC.

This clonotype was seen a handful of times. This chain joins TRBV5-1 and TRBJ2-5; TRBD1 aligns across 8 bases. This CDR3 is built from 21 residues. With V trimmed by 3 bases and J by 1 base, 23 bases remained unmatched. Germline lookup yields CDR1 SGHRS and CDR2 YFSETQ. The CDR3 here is CASSWVTGVGIERAFQETQYF. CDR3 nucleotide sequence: TGCGCCAGCAGCTGGGTGACAGGGGTCGGTATTGAGCGGGCGTTCCAAGAGACCCAGTACTTC.

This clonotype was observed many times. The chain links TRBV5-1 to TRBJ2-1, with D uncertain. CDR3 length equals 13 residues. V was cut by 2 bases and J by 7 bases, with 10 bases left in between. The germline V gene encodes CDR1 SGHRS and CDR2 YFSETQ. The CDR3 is CASSLTPRNEQFF. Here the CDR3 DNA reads TGCGCCAGCAGCTTAACTCCTCGTAATGAGCAGTTCTTC.

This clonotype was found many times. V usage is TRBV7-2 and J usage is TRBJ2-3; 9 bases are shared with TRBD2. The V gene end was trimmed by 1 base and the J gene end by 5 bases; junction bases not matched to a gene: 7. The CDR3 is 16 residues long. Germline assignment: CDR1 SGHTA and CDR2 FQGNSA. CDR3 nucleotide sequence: TGTGCCAGCAGCTTAGAGGGACTAGCCCTGGGAGATACGCAGTATTTT. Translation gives CASSLEGLALGDTQYF. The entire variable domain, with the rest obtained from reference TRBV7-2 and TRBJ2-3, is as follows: GAGVSQSPSNKVTEKGKDVELRCDPISGHTALYWYRQSLGQGLEFLIYFQGNSAPDKSGLPSDRFSAERTGGSVSTLTIQRTQQEDSAVYLCASSLEGLALGDTQYFGPGTRLTVL.

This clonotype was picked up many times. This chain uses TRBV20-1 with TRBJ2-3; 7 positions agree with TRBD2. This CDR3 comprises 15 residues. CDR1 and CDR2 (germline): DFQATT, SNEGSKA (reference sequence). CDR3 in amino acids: CSEDFLGEGLDTQYF. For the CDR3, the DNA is TGCAGCGAAGATTTTTTAGGGGAGGGCCTGGATACGCAGTATTTT.

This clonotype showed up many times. This CDR3 is CASSPIGSRRERYNEQFF. The CDR3 nucleotides read TGTGCCAGCAGCCCAATAGGGAGCCGGCGGGAGAGGTACAATGAGCAGTTCTTC. V usage is TRBV11-1 and J usage is TRBJ2-1, with TRBD2 identical over 7 bases. Germline loops: CDR1 SGHAT, CDR2 FQDESV (reference sequence). The CDR3 is 18 residues long. The junction had 17 bases not matched to a gene; V was cut back by 5 bases and J by 4 bases.

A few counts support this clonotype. As DNA, the CDR3 is TGTGCCAGCAGCTTAGATCAGCGGGGGTTCTACGAGCAGTACTTC. Protein: CASSLDQRGFYEQYF. The chain employs TRBV7-2 and TRBJ2-7, with 8 positions matching TRBD2. Germline CDR1 reads SGHTA; CDR2 reads FQGNSA. The CDR3 runs to 15 residues. J gave up 3 bases and V 1 base, and 5 bases lay outside the gene matches.

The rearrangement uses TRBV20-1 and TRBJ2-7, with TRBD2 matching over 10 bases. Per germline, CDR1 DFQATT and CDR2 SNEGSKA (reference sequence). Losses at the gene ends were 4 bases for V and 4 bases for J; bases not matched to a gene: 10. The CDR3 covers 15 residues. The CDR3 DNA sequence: TGCAGTGCTACAGGCGCCGGGACTAGCGTTTACGAGCAGTACTTC. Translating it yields CSATGAGTSVYEQYF.

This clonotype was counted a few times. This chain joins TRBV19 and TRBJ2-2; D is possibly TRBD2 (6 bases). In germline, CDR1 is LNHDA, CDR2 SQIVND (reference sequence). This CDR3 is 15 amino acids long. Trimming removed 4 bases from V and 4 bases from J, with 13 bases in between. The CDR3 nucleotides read TGTGCCAGTAGTAAACGGGAGAGAGGCACCGGGGAGCTGTTTTTT. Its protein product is CASSKRERGTGELFF.

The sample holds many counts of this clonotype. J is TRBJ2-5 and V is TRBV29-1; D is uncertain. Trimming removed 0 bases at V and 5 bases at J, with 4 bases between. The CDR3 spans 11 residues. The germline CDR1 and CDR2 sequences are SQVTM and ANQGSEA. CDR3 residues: CSVEEGETQYF. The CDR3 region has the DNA TGCAGCGTTGAAGAGGGGGAGACCCAGTACTTC.

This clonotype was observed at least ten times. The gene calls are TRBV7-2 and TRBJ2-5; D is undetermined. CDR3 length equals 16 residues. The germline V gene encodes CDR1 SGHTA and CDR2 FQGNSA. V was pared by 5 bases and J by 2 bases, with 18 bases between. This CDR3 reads CASSRQTGSGQETQYF. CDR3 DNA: TGTGCCAGCAGCCGACAAACCGGGTCCGGTCAAGAGACCCAGTACTTC. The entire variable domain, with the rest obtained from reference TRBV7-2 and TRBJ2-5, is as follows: GAGVSQSPSNKVTEKGKDVELRCDPISGHTALYWYRQSLGQGLEFLIYFQGNSAPDKSGLPSDRFSAERTGGSVSTLTIQRTQQEDSAVYLCASSRQTGSGQETQYFGPGTRLLVL.

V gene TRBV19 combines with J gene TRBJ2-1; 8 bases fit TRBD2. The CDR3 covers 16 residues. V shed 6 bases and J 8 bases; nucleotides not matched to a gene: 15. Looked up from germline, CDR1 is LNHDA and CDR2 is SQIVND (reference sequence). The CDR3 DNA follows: TGTGCCAGTAGATCGTTGGGGACTAGAGAGCTCCATGAGCAGTTCTTC. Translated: CASRSLGTRELHEQFF.

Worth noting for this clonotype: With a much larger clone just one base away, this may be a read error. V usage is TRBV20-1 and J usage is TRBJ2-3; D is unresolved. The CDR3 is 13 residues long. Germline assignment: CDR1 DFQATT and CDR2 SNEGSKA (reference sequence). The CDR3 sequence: CSARVTNTATQYF. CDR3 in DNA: TGCAGTGCTAGGGTAACAAACACAGCTACGCAGTATTTT.

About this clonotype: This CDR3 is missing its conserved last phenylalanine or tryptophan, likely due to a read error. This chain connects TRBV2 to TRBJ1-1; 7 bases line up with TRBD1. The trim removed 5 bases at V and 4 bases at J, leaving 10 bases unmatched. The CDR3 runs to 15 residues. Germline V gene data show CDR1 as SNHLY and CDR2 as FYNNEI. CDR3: CASSMVFTGVTEAFL. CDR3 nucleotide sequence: TGTGCCAGCAGTATGGTCTTTACAGGGGTCACTGAAGCTTTCTTG.

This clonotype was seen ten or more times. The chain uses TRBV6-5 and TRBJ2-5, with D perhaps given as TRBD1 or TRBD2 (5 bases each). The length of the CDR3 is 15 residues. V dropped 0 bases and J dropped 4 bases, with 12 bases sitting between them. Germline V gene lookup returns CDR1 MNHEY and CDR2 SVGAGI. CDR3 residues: CASSYSMGVGETQYF. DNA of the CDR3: TGTGCCAGCAGTTACTCGATGGGGGTTGGAGAGACCCAGTACTTC.